This T cell receptor beta chain originates from a study of blood T cell repertoires in COVID-19. Data came from immunoSEQ multiplex PCR; TCRdb stores just in-frame clones and leaves some out. The data contain roughly 250,000 clones, 80% to 90% of them seen just once; the ten biggest clones take up about 4.1%. Those who participated ranged in age from about 18 to 95 years and resided in about two dozen US areas. Participants had their cohort set by participant-reported clinical history. This CDR3 has 18 amino acids. The trim removed 5 bases at V and 1 base at J, leaving 13 bases unmatched. Germline CDR1 is LGHDT and CDR2 is YNNKEL (reference sequence).

This TCR was recovered from a woman under 40 who had recovered from COVID-19. Sequenced material: PBMCs or T cells enriched from blood (not recorded which). J is TRBJ2-1 and V is TRBV3-1 (or the pseudogene TRBV3-2), with 8 bases matching TRBD2. The CDR3 coding sequence is TGTGCCAGCAGCACTCAAGGGGCGGGAGGTTCTTCCTACAATGAGCAGTTCTTC. This codes for CASSTQGAGGSSYNEQFF.